This T cell receptor (beta chain) was documented in a study of T cells in tuberculosis. General study results and limits: The stringent gate may have excluded weak CD1B-GMM tetramer binders.

The CDR3 contains 16 residues. Germline values: CDR1 LNHDA, CDR2 SQIVND (reference sequence). The junction had 9 bases not matched to a gene; V was cut back by 5 bases and J by 5 bases. Sorting used thawed, overnight-rested PBMC stained with anti-CD3, a viability dye and GMM-loaded CD1B tetramer. The CD1B tetramers carried C32 glucose monomycolate purified from Rhodococcus equi. Assay: immunoSEQ multiplex PCR; the TCRdb copy retains only in-frame clones and omits some. The table includes some 90,000 clones, approximately 90% detected once. This chain connects TRBV19 to TRBJ1-5, with TRBD1 matching 10 bases. The specimen was CD1b-GMM tetramer-negative cells sorted from PBMCs. The receptor was derived from an adult woman with latent tuberculosis. This chain's CDR3 is CASSLYGGTGDQPQHF. The DNA of the CDR3 is TGTGCCAGTAGTCTCTACGGGGGGACAGGGGATCAGCCCCAGCATTTT.